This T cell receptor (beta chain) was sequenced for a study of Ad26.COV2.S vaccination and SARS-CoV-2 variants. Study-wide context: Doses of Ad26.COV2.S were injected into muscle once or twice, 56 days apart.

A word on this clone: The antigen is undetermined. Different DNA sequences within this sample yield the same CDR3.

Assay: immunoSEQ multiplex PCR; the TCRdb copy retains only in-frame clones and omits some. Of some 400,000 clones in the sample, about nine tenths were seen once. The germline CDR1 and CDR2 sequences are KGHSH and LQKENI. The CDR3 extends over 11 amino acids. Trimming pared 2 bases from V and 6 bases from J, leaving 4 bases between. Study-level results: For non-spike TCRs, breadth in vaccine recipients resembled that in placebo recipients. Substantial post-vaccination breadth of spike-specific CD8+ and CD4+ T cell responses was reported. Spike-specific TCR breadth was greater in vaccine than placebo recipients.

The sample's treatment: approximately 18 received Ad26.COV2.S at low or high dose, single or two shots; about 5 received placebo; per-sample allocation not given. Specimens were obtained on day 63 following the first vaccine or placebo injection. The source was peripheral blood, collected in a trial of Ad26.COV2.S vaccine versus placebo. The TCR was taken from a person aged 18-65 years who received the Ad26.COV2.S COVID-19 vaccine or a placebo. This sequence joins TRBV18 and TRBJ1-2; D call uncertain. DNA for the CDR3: TGTGCCAGCTCACCAGGGGATGGCTACACCTTC. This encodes CASSPGDGYTF.